A selection of T cell receptor beta chains follows, all from one sample in a study of beta chain features in type 1 diabetes. Here immunoSEQ multiplex PCR was the method, and the copy in TCRdb shows in-frame clones only, minus some. The sample lists hundreds of thousands of clones, around a sixth seen once, with about 0.086% in the top ten. Sequencing was carried out using naive CD4+ T cells from blood. The origin of the receptors is a man in his late teens or twenties in good health. The CDR3 runs from the conserved cysteine through the conserved F or W. The order of the fields is CDR3 length, clone size, D gene, J gene, V gene, CDR3 protein, CDR3 DNA. The D gene is left open where the match is weak. Not all rows give a size; the values are once, few, many and, for expanded clones, a class.

CDR3 length: 17; clone size: .; D gene: .; J gene: TRBJ1-6; V gene: TRBV25-1; CDR3 protein: CASSVLRSRDLNSPLHF; CDR3 DNA: TGTGCCAGCAGTGTTCTACGCAGCCGGGACCTGAATTCACCCCTCCACTTT
CDR3 length: 12; clone size: .; D gene: .; J gene: TRBJ2-5; V gene: TRBV7-2; CDR3 protein: CASSLDRETQYF; CDR3 DNA: TGTGCCAGCAGCTTAGATCGGGAGACCCAGTACTTC
CDR3 length: 14; clone size: .; D gene: TRBD1; J gene: TRBJ2-5; V gene: TRBV4-1; CDR3 protein: CASSQPGQEETQYF; CDR3 DNA: TGCGCCAGCAGCCAACCCGGACAGGAAGAGACCCAGTACTTC
CDR3 length: 15; clone size: .; D gene: .; J gene: TRBJ2-2; V gene: TRBV27; CDR3 protein: CASGPPVGSTGELFF; CDR3 DNA: TGTGCCAGCGGCCCCCCAGTCGGGAGCACCGGGGAGCTGTTTTTT
CDR3 length: 15; clone size: few; D gene: .; J gene: TRBJ2-5; V gene: TRBV6-5; CDR3 protein: CASSYGDVYQETQYF; CDR3 DNA: TGTGCCAGCAGTTACGGGGACGTCTACCAAGAGACCCAGTACTTC
CDR3 length: 17; clone size: .; D gene: .; J gene: TRBJ2-1; V gene: TRBV5-6; CDR3 protein: CASSFEAGNPLSNEQFF; CDR3 DNA: TGTGCCAGCAGCTTTGAGGCAGGGAATCCCCTCTCCAATGAGCAGTTCTTC
CDR3 length: 15; clone size: .; D gene: .; J gene: TRBJ2-7; V gene: TRBV5-5; CDR3 protein: CASSLGPKTTYEQYF; CDR3 DNA: TGTGCCAGCAGCTTGGGGCCGAAGACGACCTACGAGCAGTACTTC
CDR3 length: 17; clone size: .; D gene: TRBD2; J gene: TRBJ2-2; V gene: TRBV10-3; CDR3 protein: CAIKSTSGGANTGELFF; CDR3 DNA: TGTGCCATCAAGTCGACTAGCGGGGGAGCAAACACCGGGGAGCTGTTTTTT
CDR3 length: 13; clone size: .; D gene: .; J gene: TRBJ2-1; V gene: TRBV9; CDR3 protein: CASSVATYNEQFF; CDR3 DNA: TGTGCCAGCAGCGTAGCTACCTACAATGAGCAGTTCTTC
CDR3 length: 15; clone size: few; D gene: .; J gene: TRBJ1-5; V gene: TRBV4-2; CDR3 protein: CASSQNSGSNQPQHF; CDR3 DNA: TGTGCCAGCAGCCAAAATAGCGGTAGCAATCAGCCCCAGCATTTT
CDR3 length: 14; clone size: few; D gene: TRBD1; J gene: TRBJ2-3; V gene: TRBV6-6; CDR3 protein: CASSRDRGTDTQYF; CDR3 DNA: TGTGCCAGCAGCCGGGACAGGGGAACAGATACGCAGTATTTT
CDR3 length: 16; clone size: .; D gene: .; J gene: TRBJ1-2; V gene: TRBV15; CDR3 protein: CATSRESLRSGNGYTF; CDR3 DNA: TGTGCCACCAGCAGAGAATCCCTAAGGTCGGGCAATGGCTACACCTTC
CDR3 length: 13; clone size: few; D gene: .; J gene: TRBJ2-1; V gene: TRBV29-1; CDR3 protein: CSVAWGPAFEQFF; CDR3 DNA: TGCAGCGTTGCATGGGGGCCGGCATTTGAGCAGTTCTTC
CDR3 length: 16; clone size: few; D gene: .; J gene: TRBJ2-7; V gene: TRBV4-1; CDR3 protein: CASSPPSATRFYEQYF; CDR3 DNA: TGCGCCAGCAGCCCGCCTAGCGCCACCCGATTTTACGAGCAGTACTTC